This T cell receptor beta chain was profiled in a study of cytomegalovirus exposure and HLA in healthy donors. Study-wide background: An earlier analysis identified under 130 million unique TCR beta sequences in approximately 190 million T cells.

The PCR employed 60 Vbeta primers together with 13 Jbeta primers. This table comes from immunoSEQ multiplex PCR, and its TCRdb copy is limited to in-frame clones, with some not included. The data contain about 180,000 clones, over 65% of them seen just once; the ten biggest clones take up about 3.8%. The CDR3 loop spans 19 amino acids. With V trimmed by 0 bases and J by 2 bases, 11 bases remained unmatched. Per the germline V gene, CDR1 is SEHNR and CDR2 is FQNEAQ (reference sequence). The rearrangement joins TRBV7-9 to TRBJ2-7; TRBD2 matches at 12 bases. Sequenced: PBMCs. This receptor was taken from a woman in her fifties or sixties in good health and CMV-seropositive. The CDR3 spells CASSLAPLGTSGRTYEQYF. In DNA, the CDR3 is TGTGCCAGCAGCTTAGCGCCTTTGGGCACTAGCGGGAGGACCTACGAGCAGTACTTC.